This T cell receptor (beta chain) was captured in a study of cytomegalovirus exposure and HLA in healthy donors. Study-wide background: Sequencing of about 179 million T cells in an earlier analysis found 100 million to 140 million unique TCR beta sequences. Overall study results and limits: In a later analysis, an Asian-associated ancestry cluster reportedly showed fewer N-insertions than the approximately 670-donor mean. Earlier analysis looked at TCR beta V segments, and most were productive about 90% or about 30% of the time.

The study sampled nominally healthy donors, though unrecorded immune exposures were likely. Use of 60 Vbeta and 13 Jbeta primers characterized the PCR. The repertoire was sequenced with immunoSEQ multiplex PCR; TCRdb's copy has only in-frame clones and lacks some. Among more than 150,000 clones listed, about 80% were seen once. Notes on this clone: Antigen specificity is unknown.

The CDR3 sequence is 16 residues long. Trimming cost V 0 bases and J 0 bases, with 11 bases left between them. CDR1 and CDR2 (germline): KGHSH, LQKENI. The source of this sequence is a man between 18 and 35 years old in good health and CMV-seronegative. The V and J genes are TRBV18 and TRBJ1-2; D unresolved. The source material was PBMCs. The CDR3 is CASSPPPSGANYGYTF. CDR3 bases: TGTGCCAGCTCACCACCCCCCTCCGGAGCTAACTATGGCTACACCTTC.